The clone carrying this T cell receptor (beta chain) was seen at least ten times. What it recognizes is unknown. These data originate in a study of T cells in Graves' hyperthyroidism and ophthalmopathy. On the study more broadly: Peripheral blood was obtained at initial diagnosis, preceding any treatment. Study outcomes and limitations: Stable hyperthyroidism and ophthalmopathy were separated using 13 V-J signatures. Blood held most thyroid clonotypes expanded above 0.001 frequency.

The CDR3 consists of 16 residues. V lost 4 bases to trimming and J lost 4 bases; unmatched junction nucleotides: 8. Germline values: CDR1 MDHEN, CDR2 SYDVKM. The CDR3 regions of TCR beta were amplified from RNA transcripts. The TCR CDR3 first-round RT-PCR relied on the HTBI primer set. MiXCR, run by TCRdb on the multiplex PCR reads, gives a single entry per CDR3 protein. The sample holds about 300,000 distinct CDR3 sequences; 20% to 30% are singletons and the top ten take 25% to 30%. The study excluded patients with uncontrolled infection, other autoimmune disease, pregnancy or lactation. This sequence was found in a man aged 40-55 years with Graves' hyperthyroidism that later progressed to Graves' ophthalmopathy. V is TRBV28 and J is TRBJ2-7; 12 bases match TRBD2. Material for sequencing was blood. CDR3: CASSSFETSGSYEQYF. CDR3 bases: TGTGCCAGCAGTTCCTTCGAGACTAGCGGGAGTTACGAGCAGTACTTC.